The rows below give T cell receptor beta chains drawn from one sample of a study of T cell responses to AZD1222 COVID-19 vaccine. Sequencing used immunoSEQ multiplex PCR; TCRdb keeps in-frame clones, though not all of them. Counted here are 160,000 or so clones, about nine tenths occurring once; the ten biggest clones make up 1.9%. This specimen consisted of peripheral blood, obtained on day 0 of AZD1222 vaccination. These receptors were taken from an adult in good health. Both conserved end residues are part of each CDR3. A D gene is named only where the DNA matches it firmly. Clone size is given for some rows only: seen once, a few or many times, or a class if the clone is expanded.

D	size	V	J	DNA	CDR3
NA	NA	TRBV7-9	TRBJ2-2	TGTGCCAGCAGCTCCCAGGGGTTAAAACAGAACACCGGGGAGCTGTTTTTT	CASSSQGLKQNTGELFF
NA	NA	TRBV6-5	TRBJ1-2	TGTGCCAGCACCTTCCTCGGGAGGGACGCTGGCTACACCTTC	CASTFLGRDAGYTF
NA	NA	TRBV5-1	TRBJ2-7	TGCGCCAGCAGCTTGTATGTTAGGGACGAGCAGTACTTC	CASSLYVRDEQYF
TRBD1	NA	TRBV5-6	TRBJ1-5	TGTGCCAGCAGCCGAGGGACAGGGGGAGTACAGCCCCAGCATTTT	CASSRGTGGVQPQHF
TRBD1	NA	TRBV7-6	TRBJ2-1	TGTGCCAGCAGCTTGGAAGGGACAGGGGGTATCGATGAGCAGTTCTTC	CASSLEGTGGIDEQFF
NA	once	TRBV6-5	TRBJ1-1	TGTGCCAGCAACCCAAGGAGGGAGTTAAACACTGAAGCTTTCTTT	CASNPRRELNTEAFF
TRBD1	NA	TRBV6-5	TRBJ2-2	TGTGCCAGCAGTCTACAGGGGGCAGGGACCGGGGAGCTGTTTTTT	CASSLQGAGTGELFF
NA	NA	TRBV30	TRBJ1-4	TGTGCCTGGAGCAGGGGTAATGAAAAACTGTTTTTT	CAWSRGNEKLFF
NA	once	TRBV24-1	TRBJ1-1	TGTGCCACCAGGGGGGGAGGGAACACTGAAGCTTTCTTT	CATRGGGNTEAFF
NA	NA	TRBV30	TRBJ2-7	TGTGCCTGGAGCGACCTTGGACTCAGTAGCTCCTACGAGCAGTACTTC	CAWSDLGLSSSYEQYF
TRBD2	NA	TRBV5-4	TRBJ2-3	TGTGCCAGCAGCTCTAGCGGAAGCACAGATACGCAGTATTTT	CASSSSGSTDTQYF
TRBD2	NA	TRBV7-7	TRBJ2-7	TGTGCTAGCAGCCTCGGAGCGGGATCCTACGAGCAGTACTTC	CASSLGAGSYEQYF
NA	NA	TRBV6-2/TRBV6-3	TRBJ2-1	TGTGCCAGCAGTAGAGGGTACAATGAGCAGTTCTTC	CASSRGYNEQFF
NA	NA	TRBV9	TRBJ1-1	TGTGCCAGCAGCGCGTGGGGCCGCACTGAAGCTTTCTTT	CASSAWGRTEAFF
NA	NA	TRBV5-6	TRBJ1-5	TGTGCCAGCAGCTTAGGAGGGTTTCAGCCCCAGCATTTT	CASSLGGFQPQHF
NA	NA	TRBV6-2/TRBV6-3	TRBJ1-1	TGTGCCAGCAGTTTAACCACCCCAGGAAGAATCTTT	CASSLTTPGRIF
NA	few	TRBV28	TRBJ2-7	TGTGCCAGCACCAACGTTGGACAGAGATTCTACTACGAGCAGTACTTC	CASTNVGQRFYYEQYF
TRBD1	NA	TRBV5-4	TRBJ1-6	TGTGCCAGCAGCCCGGACAGGAGCTCCTATAATTCACCCCTCCACTTT	CASSPDRSSYNSPLHF
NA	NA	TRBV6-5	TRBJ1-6	TGTGCCAGCCGACGGTACTATAATTCACCCCTCCACTTT	CASRRYYNSPLHF
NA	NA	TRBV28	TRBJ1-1	TGTGCCAGCAGTTCCCGAGGGTCCTTGAACACTGAAGCTTTCTTT	CASSSRGSLNTEAFF
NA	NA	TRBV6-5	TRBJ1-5	TGTGCCAGCACTCAGGGGAATAGGAGCAATCAGCCCCAGCATTTT	CASTQGNRSNQPQHF
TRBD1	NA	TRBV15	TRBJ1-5	TGTGCCACCAGCAGAGAACGACAGGGTGGCAATCAGCCCCAGCATTTT	CATSRERQGGNQPQHF
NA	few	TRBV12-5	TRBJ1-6	TGTGCTAGTGGTTTGGAATCCGGGGCAGGGATAATTGAGGTCCACTTT	CASGLESGAGIIEVHF
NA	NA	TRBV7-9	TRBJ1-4	TGTGCCAGCAGCTCCCAGGGGAGCAGGGTTAATGAAAAACTGTTTTTT	CASSSQGSRVNEKLFF
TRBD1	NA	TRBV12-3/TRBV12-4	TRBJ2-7	TGTGCCAGCAGTTTTGGTACAGGGGAGACCTTC	CASSFGTGETF
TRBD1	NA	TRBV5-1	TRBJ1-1	TGCGCCAGCAGCAAGAATTCGGGACAGTCGAACACTGAAGCTTTCTTT	CASSKNSGQSNTEAFF
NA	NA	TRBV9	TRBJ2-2	TGTGCCAGCAGCGCGGGACTTCTGAACACCGGGGAGCTGTTTTTT	CASSAGLLNTGELFF
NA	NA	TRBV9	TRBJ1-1	TGTGCCAGCAGCCCTCAGAACACTGAAGCTTTCTTT	CASSPQNTEAFF
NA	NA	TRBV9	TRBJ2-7	TGTGCCAGCAGCCTCACAGACTACGAGCAGTACTTC	CASSLTDYEQYF
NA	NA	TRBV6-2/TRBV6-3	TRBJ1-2	TGTGCCAGCAGTTACGTCCAGGCCCCTTATGGCTACACCTTC	CASSYVQAPYGYTF
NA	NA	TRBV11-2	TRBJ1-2	TGTGCCAGCAGCCCCGGACAGTTAGGCGGCTACACCTTC	CASSPGQLGGYTF
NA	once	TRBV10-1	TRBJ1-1	TGCGCCAGCAGTCTTACAGGAAACACTGAAGCTTTCTTT	CASSLTGNTEAFF
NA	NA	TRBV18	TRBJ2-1	TGTGCCAGCTCACCGTCGACTAGGGAAAACAATGAGCAGTTCTTC	CASSPSTRENNEQFF
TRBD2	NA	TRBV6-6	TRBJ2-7	TGTGCCAGCAGTCTACTAGCGGGAGGGCCAACCGTCCCCGAGCAGTACTTC	CASSLLAGGPTVPEQYF
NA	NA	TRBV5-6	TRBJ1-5	TGTGCCAGCAGCTACCGGGACCGCAGCAATCAGCCCCAGCATTTT	CASSYRDRSNQPQHF
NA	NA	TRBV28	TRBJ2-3	TGTGCCAGCAGTTTTTCGGGACCAAACACAGATACGCAGTATTTT	CASSFSGPNTDTQYF
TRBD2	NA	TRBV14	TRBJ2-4	TGTGCCAGCAGCCCTCTAGCGGGAGGTAACATTCAGTACTTC	CASSPLAGGNIQYF
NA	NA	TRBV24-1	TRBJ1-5	TGTGCCACCAGTGTAGGACGGAATCAGCCCCAGCATTTT	CATSVGRNQPQHF
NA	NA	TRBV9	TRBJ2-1	TGTGCCAGCAGCGCCTCCTCAGGGGCTTACAATGAGCAGTTCTTC	CASSASSGAYNEQFF
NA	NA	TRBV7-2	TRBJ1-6	TGTGCCAGCAGCTCCATGGCAGGGGTTAATTCACCCCTCCACTTT	CASSSMAGVNSPLHF
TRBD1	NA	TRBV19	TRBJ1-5	TGTGCCAGTAGGGGACAGGGGCGTTATCATCAGCCCCAGCATTTT	CASRGQGRYHQPQHF
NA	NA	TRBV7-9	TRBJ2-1	TGTGCCAGCAGCTCGATAGGGGGGCACTCCTACAATGAGCAGTTCTTC	CASSSIGGHSYNEQFF
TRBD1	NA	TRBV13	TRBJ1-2	TGTGCCAGCAGCTCGTCCGGGACAGAAAACTATGGCTACACCTTC	CASSSSGTENYGYTF
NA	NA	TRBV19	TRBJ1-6	TGTGCCAGTAGTCACCCGGTGGACACAAATTCACCCCTCCACTTT	CASSHPVDTNSPLHF
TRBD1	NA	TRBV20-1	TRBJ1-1	TGCAGTGCCCTCAGGGGGACCCAAGCTTTCTTT	CSALRGTQAFF
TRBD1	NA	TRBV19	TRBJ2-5	TGTGCCAGTAGTGGGGGGACAGGGCTGCAAGAGACCCAGTACTTC	CASSGGTGLQETQYF
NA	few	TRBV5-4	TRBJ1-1	TGTGCCAGCAGCTTGGGGGCCAGGGGTAACTCTGAAGCTTTCTTT	CASSLGARGNSEAFF
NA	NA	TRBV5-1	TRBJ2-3	TGCGCCAGCAGCAAGTCAGATACGCAGTATTTT	CASSKSDTQYF
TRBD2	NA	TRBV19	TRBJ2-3	TGTGCCAGTAGTATGAATCTAGCGGGGGCCACAGATACGCAGTATTTT	CASSMNLAGATDTQYF
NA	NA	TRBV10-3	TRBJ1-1	TGTGCCATCAGTGAGCCTGGAGGTGGAGGCCGGACTGAAGCTTTCTTT	CAISEPGGGGRTEAFF
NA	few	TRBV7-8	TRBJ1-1	TGTGCCAGCAGCTTAGCTGGGGTTGGCACTGAAGCTTTCTTT	CASSLAGVGTEAFF
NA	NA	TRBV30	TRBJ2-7	TGTGCCTGGAGTTTGACCCACGAGCAGTACTTC	CAWSLTHEQYF
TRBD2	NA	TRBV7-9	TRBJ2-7	TGTGCCAGCAGCTACCCGGGACTAGCGGGCCACGAGCAGTACTTC	CASSYPGLAGHEQYF
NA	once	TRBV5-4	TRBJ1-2	TGTGCCAGCAGCTTGGAGCGGGGGGGAAGGGGCTACACCTTC	CASSLERGGRGYTF
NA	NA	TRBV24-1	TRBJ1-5	TGTGCCACCAGTGACCGCTCGCGGACGGAGAGCAATCAGCCCCAGCATTTT	CATSDRSRTESNQPQHF
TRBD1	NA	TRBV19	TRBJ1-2	TGTGCCAGTAGTGGACCCGGGACAGGGGGTAACTATGGCTACACCTTC	CASSGPGTGGNYGYTF
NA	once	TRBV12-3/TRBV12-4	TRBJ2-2	TGTGCCAGCAGTTTAACACGAAGCGGGGAGCTGTTTTTT	CASSLTRSGELFF
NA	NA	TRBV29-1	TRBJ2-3	TGCAGCGTTGTGCAGGGAACAGATACGCAGTATTTT	CSVVQGTDTQYF
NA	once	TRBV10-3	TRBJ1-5	TGTGCCATCAGTGAGCGGGCCGGGGGTTCCAATCAGCCCCAGCATTTT	CAISERAGGSNQPQHF
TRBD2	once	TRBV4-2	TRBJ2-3	TGTGCCAGCAGCCAATGGGCGGGGGGGACCACAGATACGCAGTATTTT	CASSQWAGGTTDTQYF